This TCR beta chain was sequenced during a study of identical twins. This CDR3 has 14 amino acids. From germline, CDR1 is DFQATT and CDR2 SNEGSKA (reference sequence). Losses at the gene ends were 4 bases for V and 7 bases for J; bases not matched to a gene: 5. Using its own MiXCR run on the 5' RACE reads, TCRdb lists one record per CDR3 protein. The table lists a few hundred thousand distinct CDR3 sequences, roughly 24% of them singletons. These data were also filed under a second study, of T cells expressing NK-cell markers. That report adds: It was sorted CD3+CD56-NKG2C+, CD3+CD56+NKG2C- and CD3+CD56+NKG2C+ T cells that provided the TCR beta repertoires. An anti-gamma-delta TCR antibody was added in several experiments. It restricted sorting to alpha-beta TCR-expressing T cells. The leading position in the CD3+CD56-NKG2C+ fraction of several donors also went to these clonotypes.

The TCR was taken from a woman between 18 and 30 years old in good health. The J gene is TRBJ2-1, the V gene TRBV20-1; 12 nucleotides align to TRBD2. Material for sequencing was CD4+ T cells sorted from blood. Here the CDR3 reads CSATGLAGGNEQFF. The CDR3 DNA is TGCAGTGCTACGGGACTAGCGGGTGGGAATGAGCAGTTCTTC.